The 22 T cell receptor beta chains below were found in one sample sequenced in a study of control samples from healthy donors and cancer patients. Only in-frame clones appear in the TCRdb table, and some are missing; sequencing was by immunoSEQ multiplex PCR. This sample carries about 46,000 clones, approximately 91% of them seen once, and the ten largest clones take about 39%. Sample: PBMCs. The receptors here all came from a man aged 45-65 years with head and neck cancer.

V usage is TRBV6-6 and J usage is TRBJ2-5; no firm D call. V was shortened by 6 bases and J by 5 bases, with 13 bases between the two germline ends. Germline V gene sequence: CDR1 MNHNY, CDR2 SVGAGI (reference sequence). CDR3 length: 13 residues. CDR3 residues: CASSIGPPETQYF. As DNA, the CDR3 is TGTGCCAGCAGCATAGGCCCCCCCGAGACCCAGTACTTC.

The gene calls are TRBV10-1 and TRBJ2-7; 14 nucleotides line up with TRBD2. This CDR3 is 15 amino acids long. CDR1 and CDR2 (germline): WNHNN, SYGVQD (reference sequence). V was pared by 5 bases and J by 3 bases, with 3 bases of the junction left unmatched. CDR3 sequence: CASSPGTSGSYEQYF. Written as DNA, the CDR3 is TGCGCCAGCAGTCCAGGGACTAGCGGGAGCTACGAGCAGTACTTC.

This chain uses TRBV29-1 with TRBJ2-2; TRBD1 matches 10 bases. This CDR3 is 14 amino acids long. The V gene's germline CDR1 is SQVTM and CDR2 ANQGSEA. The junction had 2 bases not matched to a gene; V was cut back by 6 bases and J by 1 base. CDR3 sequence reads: CSVRTGGNTGELFF. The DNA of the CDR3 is TGCAGCGTCAGGACAGGGGGGAACACCGGGGAGCTGTTTTTT.

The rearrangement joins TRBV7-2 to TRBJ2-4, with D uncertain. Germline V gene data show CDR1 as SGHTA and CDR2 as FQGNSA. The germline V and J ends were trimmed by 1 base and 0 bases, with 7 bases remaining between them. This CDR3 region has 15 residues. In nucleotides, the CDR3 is TGTGCCAGCAGCTTAGGCTTTCTAGCCAAAAACATTCAGTACTTC. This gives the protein CASSLGFLAKNIQYF.

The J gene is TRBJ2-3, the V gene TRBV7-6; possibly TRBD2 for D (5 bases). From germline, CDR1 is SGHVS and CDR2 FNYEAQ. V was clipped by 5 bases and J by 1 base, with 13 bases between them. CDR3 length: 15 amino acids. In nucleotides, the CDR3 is TGTGCCAGCAGCGCTGTCGGGGTAGGCACAGATACGCAGTATTTT. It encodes CASSAVGVGTDTQYF.

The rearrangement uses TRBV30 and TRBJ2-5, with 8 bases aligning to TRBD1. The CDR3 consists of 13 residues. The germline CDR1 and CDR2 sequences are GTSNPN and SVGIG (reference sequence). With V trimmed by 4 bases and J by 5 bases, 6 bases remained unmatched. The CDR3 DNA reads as TGTGCCTGGACATCAGGGGGCAGGGAGACCCAGTACTTC. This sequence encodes CAWTSGGRETQYF.

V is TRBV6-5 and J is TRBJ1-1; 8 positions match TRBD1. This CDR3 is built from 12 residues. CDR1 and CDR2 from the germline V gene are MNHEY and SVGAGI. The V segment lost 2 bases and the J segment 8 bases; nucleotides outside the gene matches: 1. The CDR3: CASSYRTGEAFF. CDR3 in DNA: TGTGCCAGCAGTTACCGGACAGGGGAAGCTTTCTTT.

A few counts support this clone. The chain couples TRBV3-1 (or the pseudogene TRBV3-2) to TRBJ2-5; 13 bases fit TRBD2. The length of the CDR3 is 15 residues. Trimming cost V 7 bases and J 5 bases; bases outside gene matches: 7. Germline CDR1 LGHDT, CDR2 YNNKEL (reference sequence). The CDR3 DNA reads TGTGCCAGCACCAACTGGACTAGCGGGGGTGAGACCCAGTACTTC. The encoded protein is CASTNWTSGGETQYF.

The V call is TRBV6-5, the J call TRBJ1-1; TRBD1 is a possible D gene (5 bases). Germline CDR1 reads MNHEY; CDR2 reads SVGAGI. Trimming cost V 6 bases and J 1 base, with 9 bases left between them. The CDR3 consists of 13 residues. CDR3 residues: CASSRQKNTEAFF. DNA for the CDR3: TGTGCCAGCAGCAGACAGAAGAACACTGAAGCTTTCTTT.

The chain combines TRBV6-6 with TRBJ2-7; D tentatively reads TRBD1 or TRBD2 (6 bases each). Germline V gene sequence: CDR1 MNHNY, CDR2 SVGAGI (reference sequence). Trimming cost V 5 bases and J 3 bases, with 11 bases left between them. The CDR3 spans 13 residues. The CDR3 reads CASSKGGVYEQYF. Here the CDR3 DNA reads TGTGCCAGCAGTAAGGGGGGTGTCTACGAGCAGTACTTC.

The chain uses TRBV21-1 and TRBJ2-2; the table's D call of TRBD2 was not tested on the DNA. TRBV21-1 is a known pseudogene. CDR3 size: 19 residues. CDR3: CASSKGSGSGSCTGGELFF. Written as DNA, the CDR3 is TGTGCCAGCAGCAAAGGAAGTGGTAGCGGGAGTTGTACCGGCGGGGAGCTGTTTTTT.

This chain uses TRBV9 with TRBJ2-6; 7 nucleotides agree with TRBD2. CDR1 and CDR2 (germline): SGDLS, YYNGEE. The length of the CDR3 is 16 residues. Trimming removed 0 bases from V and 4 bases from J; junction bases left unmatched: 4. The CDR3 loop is CASSVGLGLGANVLTF. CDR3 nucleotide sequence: TGTGCCAGCAGCGTAGGGTTGGGACTAGGGGCCAACGTCCTGACTTTC.

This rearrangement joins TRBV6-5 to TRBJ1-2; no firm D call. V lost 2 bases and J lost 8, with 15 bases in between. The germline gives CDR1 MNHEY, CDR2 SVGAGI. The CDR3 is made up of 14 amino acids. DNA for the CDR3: TGTGCCAGCAGTTACATGGGAGGTGGAGGGGGCTACACCTTC. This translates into CASSYMGGGGGYTF.

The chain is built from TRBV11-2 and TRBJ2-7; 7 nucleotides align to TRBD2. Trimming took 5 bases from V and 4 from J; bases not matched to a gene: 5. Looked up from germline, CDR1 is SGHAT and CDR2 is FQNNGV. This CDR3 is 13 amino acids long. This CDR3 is CASSSRTRYEQYF. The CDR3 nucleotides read TGTGCCAGCAGCAGCAGGACTAGGTACGAGCAGTACTTC.

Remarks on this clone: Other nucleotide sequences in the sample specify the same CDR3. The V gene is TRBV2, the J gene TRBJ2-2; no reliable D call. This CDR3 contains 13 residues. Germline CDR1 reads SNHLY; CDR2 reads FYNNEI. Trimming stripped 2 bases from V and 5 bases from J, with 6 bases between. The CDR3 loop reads CASSELETGELFF. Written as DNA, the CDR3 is TGTGCCAGCAGTGAATTGGAAACCGGGGAGCTGTTTTTT.

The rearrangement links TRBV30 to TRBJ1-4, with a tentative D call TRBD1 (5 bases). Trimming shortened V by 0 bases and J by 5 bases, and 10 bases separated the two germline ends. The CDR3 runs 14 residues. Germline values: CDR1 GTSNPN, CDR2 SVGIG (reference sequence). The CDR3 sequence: CAWSVRQGNEKLFF. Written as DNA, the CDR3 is TGTGCCTGGAGTGTCAGGCAGGGAAATGAAAAACTGTTTTTT.

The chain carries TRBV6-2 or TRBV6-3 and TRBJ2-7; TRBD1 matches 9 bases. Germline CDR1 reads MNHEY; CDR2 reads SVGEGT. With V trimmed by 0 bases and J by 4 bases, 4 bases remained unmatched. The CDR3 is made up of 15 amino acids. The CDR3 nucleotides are TGTGCCAGCAGTTACTCTTTTGGACAGGGGTACGAGCAGTACTTC. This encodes CASSYSFGQGYEQYF.

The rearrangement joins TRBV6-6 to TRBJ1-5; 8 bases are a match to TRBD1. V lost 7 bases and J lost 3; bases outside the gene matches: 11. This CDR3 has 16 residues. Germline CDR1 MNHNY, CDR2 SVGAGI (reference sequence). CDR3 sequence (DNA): TGTGCCAGCAATACACAGGGGGTGAGTGACAATCAGCCCCAGCATTTT. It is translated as CASNTQGVSDNQPQHF.

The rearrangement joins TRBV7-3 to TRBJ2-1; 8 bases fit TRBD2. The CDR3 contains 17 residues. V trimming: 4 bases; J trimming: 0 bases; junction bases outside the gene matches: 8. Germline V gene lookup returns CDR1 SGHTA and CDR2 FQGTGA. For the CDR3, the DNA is TGTGCCAGCAGCTGGGCCAGCGGGGGAAGCTCCTACAATGAGCAGTTCTTC. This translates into CASSWASGGSSYNEQFF.

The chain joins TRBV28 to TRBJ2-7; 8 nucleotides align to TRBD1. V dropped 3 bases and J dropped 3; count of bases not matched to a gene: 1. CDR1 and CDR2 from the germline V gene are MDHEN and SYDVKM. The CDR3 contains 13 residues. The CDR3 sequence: CASSFGQGYEQYF. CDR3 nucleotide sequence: TGTGCCAGCAGTTTCGGACAGGGCTACGAGCAGTACTTC.

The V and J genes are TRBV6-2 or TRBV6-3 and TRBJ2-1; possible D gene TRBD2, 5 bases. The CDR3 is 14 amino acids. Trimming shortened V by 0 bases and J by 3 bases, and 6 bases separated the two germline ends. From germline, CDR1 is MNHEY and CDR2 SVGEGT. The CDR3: CASSYSTIYNEQFF. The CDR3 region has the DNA TGTGCCAGCAGTTACTCGACTATCTACAATGAGCAGTTCTTC.

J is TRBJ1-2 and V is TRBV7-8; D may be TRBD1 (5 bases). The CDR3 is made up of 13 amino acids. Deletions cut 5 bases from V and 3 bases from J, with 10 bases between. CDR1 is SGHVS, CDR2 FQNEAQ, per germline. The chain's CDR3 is CASSQGGDYGYTF. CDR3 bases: TGTGCCAGCAGCCAGGGTGGGGACTATGGCTACACCTTC.